This T cell receptor beta chain was documented in a study of blood T cells in healthy people across ages. Study information: Template switching caught about one barcoded beta molecule for each two T cells.

General observations from the study: No conclusive comparison of naive versus antigen-experienced cells was possible with unsorted PBMCs.

Alongside a J-beta primer mix, a sample-barcoded 5' primer served in a second PCR lasting about 7 to 12 cycles. A 12-random-nucleotide template-switch adaptor tagged each cDNA molecule. TCRdb independently ran MiXCR on the 5' RACE reads; one entry per CDR3 protein. The data hold around 1.1 million distinct CDR3 sequences, with under 40% observed a single time. The total RNA that was extracted per sample amounted to at least 5 micrograms. Concerning this clonotype: Its specificity is unknown.

Trimming stripped 10 bases from V and 6 bases from J, with 9 bases between. Germline CDR1 MNHNY, CDR2 SVGAGI (reference sequence). The CDR3 spans 11 residues. The chain couples TRBV6-6 to TRBJ2-2; D is ambiguous. Source material: blood. This clonotype was obtained from a man aged 18 to 30 in good health. CDR3 residues: CATTGAGELFF. The CDR3 coding sequence is TGTGCCACCACCGGCGCCGGGGAGCTGTTTTTT.